This T cell receptor beta chain was profiled in a study of T cell responses to AZD1222 COVID-19 vaccine (TCRdb year 2021). About the investigation overall: AZD1222 recipients with second doses at about 4 weeks or about 12 weeks were pooled, because spike-specific TCR depth and breadth did not differ between schedules. A total of around 240 trial participants underwent TCR sequencing, of whom about 210 had received two doses of AZD1222 and around 25 had received two doses of the MenACWY control vaccine. Trial participants were enrolled by age into 18-55, 56-69 and 70-plus year subgroups, with roughly 160, 29 and 62 TCR-sequenced participants respectively.

What the research found in general, with its limitations: Vaccine-associated CD4 TCRs spanned the whole spike protein, with dominant responses in regions 160-218 and 743-854. Only six AZD1222 recipients were SARS-CoV-2 seropositive at baseline, limiting conclusions about previously exposed vaccinees. Most participants were white British and females outnumbered males, and the authors suggested that clonal diversity may have been underestimated. Reportedly, close to half of the unique spike-specific TCRs recognized epitopes lying outside the regions that are mutated in the B.1.351 and B.1.1.7 variants. The 56-69-year group was small, and its depth increase did not reach significance, likely because of low power. After two AZD1222 doses, both the breadth and the depth of spike-specific TCRs were significantly higher than at day 0 and than in MenACWY recipients. Because no day 14 peak-response samples were available, the repertoires could be characterized only after the peak T cell response.

The CDR3 regions of human TCRbeta chains were analyzed by immunosequencing. The paper's data handling went like this. Repertoire TCRs were matched against a reference library of SARS-CoV-2-specific TCRs generated with the MIRA antigen-specificity platform. Breadth was defined as the fraction of unique TCRs that were SARS-CoV-2-associated. Depth was defined as the fraction of total T cells that were SARS-CoV-2-associated. Each spike-specific TCR was assigned to its reactive spike region and to a CD4 or CD8 class using the MIRA data. Log10-transformed breadth and depth values were compared by one-way ANOVA with Sidak's multiple comparisons tests. Not all clones reach the TCRdb copy of this immuneACCESS table, which keeps in-frame sequences only. Checked studies attribute under half of the gap to unresolved V genes and leave the rest unexplained. V and J calls and clone size are given by that table; D and trimming were obtained from the DNA. This sample gives tens of thousands of clones in total; more than 75% of them show up just once. The ten top clones hold around 13% of the sample.

In light of the paper, this sample's time point label describes: baseline before first vaccination. Samples from vaccinated people were obtained from the UK trials COV001 and COV002, which included a single-blind randomized controlled phase 2/3 trial of AZD1222 (ChAdOx1 nCoV-19) in healthy adults. For TCRbeta chain sequencing, PBMC samples were collected from trial participants at day 0 and at day 28 after the second dose. With regard to this clone: Its cognate antigen has yet to be identified. No quality values exist for individual bases; no much larger clone is one base distant.

The sequenced sample was peripheral blood, obtained on day 0 of AZD1222 vaccination. The origin of this receptor is an adult in good health.

The CDR3 protein sequence reads: CASSQEGPTNEKLFF. The bases read TGTGCCAGCAGCCAAGAAGGCCCTACTAATGAAAAACTGTTTTTT. The rearranged segments are TRBV3-1 (or the pseudogene TRBV3-2) and TRBJ1-4; the D gene cannot be named for sure. Looking up the germline V gene (reference sequence) yields CDR1 LGHDT and CDR2 YNNKEL. V loses 0 bases of germline sequence and J loses 2 bases, and the interval between the two ends is 7 bases. The CDR3 starts with the cysteine, ends with the phenylalanine, and has 15 residues. The only DNA kept is the CDR3, 45 bases in frame from the first base.